The 14 T cell receptor beta chains given below trace back to one sample, sequenced in a study of regulatory T cells in long-lasting Graves disease. The authors built TCR beta libraries using iRepertoire HTBI primers and Arm-PCR of CDR3 regions. TCRdb processed the multiplex PCR reads anew with MiXCR; each CDR3 protein has one entry. The sample shows roughly 420,000 distinct CDR3 sequences, roughly 15% of them seen only once. The time point here: newly diagnosed GD, antithyroid drugs for less than 3 months. PBMCs were the source of the RNA used for TCR sequencing. These sequences were also reported in another study, on T cells in Graves' hyperthyroidism and ophthalmopathy.

The specimen comprised peripheral blood mononuclear cells (PBMCs), sampled at new diagnosis, from a patient treated with antithyroid drugs. Receptor source: a woman under 30 with Graves disease.

V gene TRBV7-4 combines with J gene TRBJ2-7, with 10 bases aligning to TRBD2. Losses at the gene ends were 2 bases for V and 6 bases for J; bases not matched to a gene: 7. The germline V gene encodes CDR1 SGHVT and CDR2 SQSDAQ. This CDR3 has 15 residues. The CDR3 nucleotides read TGTGCCAGCAGCTTATCGGCTAGCGGGAGATGCGAGCAGTACTTC. This translates into CASSLSASGRCEQYF.

This clonotype was counted at least ten times. The rearrangement uses TRBV6-1 and TRBJ2-1, with D possibly matching TRBD2 (6 bases). CDR1 and CDR2 (germline): MNHNS, SASEGT. V lost 7 bases to trimming and J lost 6 bases, with 25 bases between them. The CDR3 loop spans 17 amino acids. The CDR3 nucleotides read TGTGCCAGCATCCAAGCGGGCCTGGGGTCCGTTGCCAATGAGCAGTTCTTC. Encoded protein: CASIQAGLGSVANEQFF.

The chain has TRBV30 and TRBJ2-1; 9 bases are shared with TRBD2. J was trimmed by 7 bases and V by 4 bases; bases with no gene match: 8. The CDR3 sequence is 14 residues long. CDR1 is GTSNPN and CDR2 is SVGIG in the germline V gene (reference sequence). The DNA for the CDR3 is TGTGCCTGGATCCCGGGACTAGCCCTAAATGAGCAGTTCTTC. It translates to CAWIPGLALNEQFF. Full variable domain (remainder filled in from reference TRBV30 and TRBJ2-1): SQTIHQWPATLVQPVGSPLSLECTVEGTSNPNLYWYRQAAGRGLQLLFYSVGIGQISSEVPQNLSASRPQDRQFILSSKKLLLSDSGFYLCAWIPGLALNEQFFGPGTRLTVL.

This clonotype was observed at least ten times. The chain is built from TRBV10-3 and TRBJ2-4, with D perhaps being TRBD1 or TRBD2 (5 bases each). CDR1 and CDR2 (germline): ENHRY, SYGVKD. The CDR3 loop spans 13 amino acids. V was shortened by 10 bases and J by 5 bases, with 15 bases between the two germline ends. CDR3 sequence (DNA): TGTGCCACCCGCCGGGACGACCAAAACATTCAGTACTTC. It specifies CATRRDDQNIQYF.

This clonotype occurred many times. This chain joins TRBV19 and TRBJ2-1; 7 nucleotides line up with TRBD2. CDR1 and CDR2 (germline): LNHDA, SQIVND (reference sequence). J gave up 7 bases and V 7 bases, and 10 bases lay outside the gene matches. The CDR3 spans 14 residues. CDR3 in DNA: TGTGCCAGTACGGCGGGAGTAGGGAATAATGAGCAGTTCTTC. This encodes CASTAGVGNNEQFF.

This clonotype was picked up many times. This chain uses TRBV28 with TRBJ1-5; D is ambiguous. Germline V gene data show CDR1 as MDHEN and CDR2 as SYDVKM. V was pared by 7 bases and J by 4 bases, with 14 bases between. CDR3 length equals 14 residues. CDR3 nucleotide sequence: TGTGCCAGCACCGACACGGTCAGAAATCAGCCCCAGCATTTT. It codes for CASTDTVRNQPQHF.

This clonotype was counted many times. The rearrangement joins TRBV7-2 to TRBJ2-7; maybe TRBD1 (6 bases). V gave up 1 base and J gave up 4 bases, with 17 bases separating them. Germline V CDR1 and CDR2: SGHTA, FQGNSA. CDR3 length equals 16 residues. This chain's CDR3 is CASSLVSGTLDYEQYF. For the CDR3, the DNA is TGTGCCAGCAGCTTAGTTTCAGGGACACTCGATTACGAGCAGTACTTC.

This clonotype was picked up many times. V gene TRBV2 combines with J gene TRBJ2-5; tentatively, D is TRBD2 (5 bases). Trimming removed 6 bases from V and 4 bases from J, with 15 bases in between. Germline V gene lookup returns CDR1 SNHLY and CDR2 FYNNEI. There are 14 residues in the CDR3. Here the CDR3 DNA reads TGTGCCAGCAGCCTAGCTGGGGTCGTAGAGACCCAGTACTTC. Its protein is CASSLAGVVETQYF. Based on the CDR3 plus reference TRBV2 and TRBJ2-5, the full variable domain is EPEVTQTPSHQVTQMGQEVILRCVPISNHLYFYWYRQILGQKVEFLVSFYNNEISEKSEIFDDQFSVERPDGSNFTLKIRSTKLEDSAMYFCASSLAGVVETQYFGPGTRLLVL.

This clonotype was observed many times. The CDR3 DNA sequence: TGTGCCAGCAGTTACGGCTTAGTTTCCGGGACAAATGAGCAGTTCTTC. Translated: CASSYGLVSGTNEQFF. The genes are TRBV6-9 and TRBJ2-1; TRBD1 might be the D (6 bases). The length of the CDR3 is 16 residues. The V gene's germline CDR1 is MNHGY and CDR2 SVAAGI. Trimming removed 3 bases from V and 7 bases from J, with 19 bases in between.

This rearrangement joins TRBV7-2 to TRBJ2-5; 14 bases fit TRBD2. CDR1 and CDR2 from the germline V gene are SGHTA and FQGNSA. This CDR3 spans 16 amino acids. J was trimmed by 3 bases and V by 6 bases; bases with no gene match: 6. In DNA form, the CDR3 reads TGTGCCAGCAGGGAAGGACTAGCGGGAGGAGAAGAGACCCAGTACTTC. This sequence encodes CASREGLAGGEETQYF.

There are many counts of this clonotype. The chain has TRBV5-1 and TRBJ2-1, with 13 nucleotides matching TRBD2. Germline trimming cut 4 bases from V and 8 bases from J; bases unmatched to any gene: 9. This CDR3 comprises 16 residues. Germline-derived CDR1 and CDR2 are SGHRS and YFSETQ. This chain's CDR3 is CASSDRTSGSAYEQFF. Written as DNA, the CDR3 is TGCGCCAGCAGCGACCGGACTAGCGGGAGTGCATATGAGCAGTTCTTC.

This clonotype appeared many times. CDR3 sequence reads: CASSLFGGAGQFF. The CDR3 DNA reads TGTGCCAGCAGCTTATTCGGGGGAGCTGGGCAGTTCTTC. The chain has TRBV13 and TRBJ2-1; D possibly corresponds to TRBD2 (6 bases). The V end lost 2 bases, the J end lost 12 bases, and 14 bases lay between the germline ends. The CDR3 length is 13 residues. Germline assignment: CDR1 PRHDT and CDR2 FYEKMQ (reference sequence).

This clonotype is a singleton in its sample. This chain links TRBV15 with TRBJ2-3; 8 positions agree with TRBD1. Germline trimming cut 3 bases from V and 0 bases from J; bases unmatched to any gene: 8. CDR1 LNHNV and CDR2 YYDKDF come from the germline V gene (reference sequence). This CDR3 spans 17 amino acids. The CDR3 spells CATSSSGQASSTDTQYF. CDR3 bases: TGTGCCACCAGCAGCTCGGGACAGGCCTCTAGCACAGATACGCAGTATTTT.

The rearrangement joins TRBV5-4 to TRBJ1-1; 10 bases map to TRBD1. The CDR3 has 13 residues. In germline, CDR1 is SGHNT, CDR2 YYREEE (reference sequence). V shed 1 base and J 7 bases; nucleotides not matched to a gene: 1. The CDR3 here is CASSLWDRGEAFF. The DNA for the CDR3 is TGTGCCAGCAGCTTGTGGGACAGGGGTGAAGCTTTCTTT.